This TCR beta chain comes out of a study of blood T cell repertoires in COVID-19. Study-level information: Sites in the United States, Italy and Spain provided acute and convalescent COVID-19 samples.

Sequencing used immunoSEQ multiplex PCR; TCRdb keeps in-frame clones, though not all of them. This sample has roughly 410,000 clones, with roughly 90% found just once. The CDR3 consists of 14 residues. Trimming took 3 bases from V and 7 from J, leaving 13 bases between them. CDR1 is SEHNR, CDR2 FQNEAQ, per germline (reference sequence). In Seattle, patients joined the study during active infection and were tracked longitudinally. The clonotype was recovered from a woman aged 40 to 50 with COVID-19, enrolled during active disease. The source material was peripheral blood. The V gene is TRBV7-9, the J gene TRBJ1-5; D perhaps matches TRBD1 (6 bases). CDR3 in DNA: TGTGCCAGCAGCTTCGACCCAGGGGACCAGCCCCAGCATTTT. This encodes CASSFDPGDQPQHF. Filled out from reference TRBV7-9 and TRBJ1-5, the complete variable domain reads DTGVSQNPRHKITKRGQNVTFRCDPISEHNRLYWYRQTLGQGPEFLTYFQNEAQLEKSRLLSDRFSAERPKGSFSTLEIQRTEQGDSAMYLCASSFDPGDQPQHFGDGTRLSIL.